This passage covers 21 T cell receptor beta chains from one sample sequenced in a study of CD8+ T cells in alopecia areata. Once RNA had been extracted, it was reverse transcribed into cDNA to act as the sequencing template. Assay: immunoSEQ multiplex PCR; the TCRdb copy retains only in-frame clones and omits some. Of a few hundred thousand clones in the sample, roughly two fifths were seen once. Sample treatment: oral pan-JAK inhibitor, 5-10 mg twice daily. This sample comprised CD4+ T cells sorted from blood, obtained at roughly week 30, from a patient treated with tofacitinib. These receptors came from a human donor with alopecia areata.

V gene TRBV5-1 combines with J gene TRBJ2-5; D is unclear. Germline lookup yields CDR1 SGHRS and CDR2 YFSETQ. The CDR3 consists of 16 residues. The germline V and J ends were trimmed by 3 bases and 1 base, with 16 bases remaining between them. CDR3 in DNA: TGCGCCAGCAGCTCTCGAGACCGGTGGGGCCAAGAGACCCAGTACTTC. This codes for CASSSRDRWGQETQYF.

In its sample, this clone was seen a few times. V is TRBV30 and J is TRBJ1-1; the D is unclear. There are 15 residues in the CDR3. CDR1 GTSNPN and CDR2 SVGIG come from the germline V gene (reference sequence). The V and J ends lost 5 bases and 0 bases respectively, with 16 bases between them. The CDR3 loop reads CAWYGESSLNTEAFF. The CDR3 DNA reads as TGTGCCTGGTACGGGGAATCTTCATTGAACACTGAAGCTTTCTTT.

This clone was counted once. V is TRBV5-4 and J is TRBJ1-6; D not resolved. The CDR3 covers 11 residues. Germline loops: CDR1 SGHNT, CDR2 YYREEE (reference sequence). V lost 0 bases and J lost 8, with 0 bases in between. The chain's CDR3 is CASSLDSPLHF. The CDR3 DNA sequence: TGTGCCAGCAGCTTGGATTCACCCCTCCACTTT.

The V call is TRBV5-1, the J call TRBJ2-6, with TRBD2 as a possible D gene (7 bases). The CDR3 has 19 amino acids. Germline assignment: CDR1 SGHRS and CDR2 YFSETQ. The ends were cut back, 4 bases at V and 1 base at J, with 21 bases in the middle. The CDR3 reads CASSPGQPGGWSGANVLTF. The CDR3 DNA reads TGCGCCAGCAGCCCCGGACAGCCGGGGGGTTGGTCTGGGGCCAACGTCCTGACTTTC.

This clone was seen a few times. The chain couples TRBV15 to TRBJ1-2, with unresolved D. The CDR3 spans 13 residues. The V and J ends lost 0 bases and 8 bases respectively, with 10 bases between them. Per germline, CDR1 LNHNV and CDR2 YYDKDF (reference sequence). CDR3 sequence (DNA): TGTGCCACCAGCAGAGATACCACGGGCGGCTACACCTTC. It is translated as CATSRDTTGGYTF.

In its sample, this clone was seen a few times. The chain uses TRBV25-1 and TRBJ1-6; D might be TRBD1 (6 bases). CDR3 length: 18 amino acids. Germline V lookup: CDR1 MGHDK, CDR2 SYGVNS. The germline V and J ends were trimmed by 6 bases and 4 bases, with 22 bases remaining between them. The CDR3, as DNA: TGTGCCAGCAGACTTCCGGGCCCCTCGGGGGCTTATAATTCACCCCTCCACTTT. Protein: CASRLPGPSGAYNSPLHF.

This chain joins TRBV5-1 and TRBJ1-1; D possibly corresponds to TRBD1 (5 bases). V was clipped by 5 bases and J by 4 bases, with 12 bases between them. Germline CDR1 reads SGHRS; CDR2 reads YFSETQ. This CDR3 spans 13 amino acids. Here the CDR3 DNA reads TGCGCCAGCAGTTACACTGGGGGCACTGAAGCTTTCTTT. This gives the protein CASSYTGGTEAFF.

This clone occurred a few times. The CDR3 bases are TGTGCCAGCAGTCACGGTAATAACTATGGCTACACCTTC. Its protein is CASSHGNNYGYTF. J is TRBJ1-2 and V is TRBV6-6; D remains ambiguous. Trimming shortened V by 5 bases and J by 1 base, and 8 bases separated the two germline ends. Germline V gene sequence: CDR1 MNHNY, CDR2 SVGAGI (reference sequence). The CDR3 sequence is 13 residues long.

The V and J genes are TRBV5-1 and TRBJ2-7, with TRBD1 matching 10 bases. The junction had 9 bases not matched to a gene; V was cut back by 4 bases and J by 5 bases. The CDR3 sequence is 15 residues long. CDR1 is SGHRS, CDR2 YFSETQ, per germline. The CDR3, as DNA: TGCGCCAGCAGCCCAACGGGACAGGGGTTCAACGAGCAGTACTTC. It is translated as CASSPTGQGFNEQYF.

This clone occurred a few times. This chain connects TRBV5-1 to TRBJ2-5, with TRBD1 identical over 8 bases. The junction had 6 bases not matched to a gene; V was cut back by 5 bases and J by 3 bases. CDR1 and CDR2 from the germline V gene are SGHRS and YFSETQ. The CDR3 sequence is 14 residues long. CDR3 nucleotides: TGCGCCAGCAGTCTTAGGACAGGGAAAGAGACCCAGTACTTC. This codes for CASSLRTGKETQYF.

V is TRBV18 and J is TRBJ1-2; D perhaps matches TRBD1 (6 bases). Germline CDR1 KGHSH, CDR2 LQKENI. The CDR3 totals 13 residues. V was shortened by 5 bases and J by 6 bases, with 13 bases between the two germline ends. The CDR3 nucleotides are TGTGCCAGCTCAACCCCTCCAGGGGATGGCTACACCTTC. It yields the protein CASSTPPGDGYTF.

As DNA, the CDR3 is TGCGCCAGCAGCTCCGGGACTAGCGGCCCTTACAATGAGCAGTTCTTC. Amino acids: CASSSGTSGPYNEQFF. The chain employs TRBV5-1 and TRBJ2-1, with 11 bases matching TRBD2. Germline V gene lookup returns CDR1 SGHRS and CDR2 YFSETQ. The trim removed 3 bases at V and 4 bases at J, leaving 6 bases unmatched. The CDR3 is 16 residues long.

The V and J genes are TRBV13 and TRBJ1-2, with D possibly matching TRBD1 (6 bases). CDR1 is PRHDT and CDR2 is FYEKMQ in the germline V gene (reference sequence). V was clipped by 4 bases and J by 4 bases, with 13 bases between them. CDR3 length equals 14 residues. Here the CDR3 reads CASSSPGTPYGYTF. CDR3 bases: TGTGCCAGCAGCTCCCCCGGGACACCCTATGGCTACACCTTC.

The genes are TRBV27 and TRBJ2-2, with D possibly being TRBD2 (6 bases). In germline, CDR1 is MNHEY, CDR2 SMNVEV (reference sequence). The germline V and J ends were trimmed by 5 bases and 3 bases, with 16 bases remaining between them. CDR3 length: 16 residues. The CDR3: CASSPRRDWDTGELFF. The CDR3 nucleotides read TGTGCCAGCAGTCCCCGCCGGGACTGGGACACCGGGGAGCTGTTTTTT.

This chain uses TRBV29-1 with TRBJ2-3; D gene uncertain. The CDR3 loop spans 14 amino acids. Germline CDR1 SQVTM, CDR2 ANQGSEA. Trimming cost V 6 bases and J 1 base, with 14 bases left between them. CDR3 DNA sequence: TGCAGCGTCGCCCACCGACTCGGCACAGATACGCAGTATTTT. It specifies CSVAHRLGTDTQYF.

V gene TRBV18 combines with J gene TRBJ2-1, with D possibly matching TRBD1 (6 bases). V was shortened by 3 bases and J by 5 bases, with 11 bases between the two germline ends. The CDR3 runs to 14 residues. Germline values: CDR1 KGHSH, CDR2 LQKENI. CDR3 loop: CASSPLGDNNEQFF. The CDR3 nucleotides are TGTGCCAGCTCACCTCTGGGGGACAACAATGAGCAGTTCTTC.

The rearrangement links TRBV7-9 to TRBJ2-7, with 9 bases lining up with TRBD2. After removal of 5 bases from V and 4 bases from J, the junction contained 9 bases not matched to a gene. CDR3 size: 15 residues. CDR1 and CDR2 from the germline V gene are SEHNR and FQNEAQ (reference sequence). The CDR3 DNA follows: TGTGCCAGCAGCCCACCCGGGGCGGGAGGGTACGAGCAGTACTTC. This sequence encodes CASSPPGAGGYEQYF.

This clone was picked up a small number of times. V gene TRBV6-5 combines with J gene TRBJ1-1; D gene ambiguous. Trimming pared 6 bases from V and 8 bases from J, leaving 19 bases between. The CDR3 covers 14 residues. Germline CDR1 reads MNHEY; CDR2 reads SVGAGI. The CDR3 sequence: CASSLRRDWQEAFF. CDR3 coding DNA: TGTGCCAGCAGCCTTCGGAGAGACTGGCAGGAAGCTTTCTTT.

The V and J genes are TRBV29-1 and TRBJ2-7, with D hard to call. This CDR3 has 13 residues. Germline V gene data show CDR1 as SQVTM and CDR2 as ANQGSEA. Trimming cost V 4 bases and J 2 bases, with 12 bases left between them. The CDR3 loop is CSVGQRQTYEQYF. In nucleotides, the CDR3 is TGCAGCGTTGGGCAGCGACAAACCTACGAGCAGTACTTC.

A few counts support this clone. The chain recombines TRBV25-1 with TRBJ1-1, with D perhaps TRBD1 (5 bases). Germline loops: CDR1 MGHDK, CDR2 SYGVNS. The CDR3 is made up of 15 amino acids. V was clipped by 3 bases and J by 5 bases, with 16 bases between them. As DNA, the CDR3 is TGTGCCAGCAGTGATCCTTTGGGGGTGAGGACTGAAGCTTTCTTT. Its protein is CASSDPLGVRTEAFF.

The chain combines TRBV5-6 with TRBJ2-4; D is ambiguous. Trimming left V 2 bases short and J 5 bases short, with 11 bases between. Germline values: CDR1 SGHDT, CDR2 YYEEEE. This CDR3 is 14 amino acids long. The CDR3 spells CASSFIDRENIQYF. CDR3 coding DNA: TGTGCCAGCAGCTTTATAGATCGGGAAAACATTCAGTACTTC.